The 17 T cell receptor beta chains in this list originate from one sample, sequenced in a study of PD-L1 blockade in urothelial cancer. Using immunoSEQ multiplex PCR, the repertoire was profiled, and TCRdb retains in-frame clones only, with some absent. The sample has about 43,000 clones, approximately 90% seen once. The material was PBMCs, obtained around atezolizumab (anti-PD-L1) treatment. These receptors were collected from a woman aged 55-75 years with urothelial cancer.

The rearrangement joins TRBV11-2 to TRBJ1-1; possibly TRBD1 for D (6 bases). The V end was cut by 0 bases, the J end by 5 bases, with 13 bases between. This CDR3 region has 15 residues. Germline V lookup: CDR1 SGHAT, CDR2 FQNNGV. The CDR3 DNA sequence: TGTGCCAGCAGCTTAGAGCGACAGGCTTTAACTGAAGCTTTCTTT. It is translated as CASSLERQALTEAFF.

This chain connects TRBV5-1 to TRBJ1-3, with a possible D match to TRBD1 (5 bases). The CDR3 consists of 15 residues. V lost 0 bases and J 4 bases, leaving 11 bases between the germline ends. Germline V gene lookup returns CDR1 SGHRS and CDR2 YFSETQ. CDR3 DNA sequence: TGCGCCAGCAGCTTGGTTCAGGGAAGCGGAAACACCATATATTTT. It specifies CASSLVQGSGNTIYF.

This clone was seen more than once but under ten times. The rearrangement uses TRBV7-9 and TRBJ1-2; maybe TRBD1 (5 bases). The CDR3 totals 13 residues. Trimming stripped 3 bases from V and 4 bases from J, with 9 bases between. Germline V gene data show CDR1 as SEHNR and CDR2 as FQNEAQ (reference sequence). CDR3 in amino acids: CASSLAQGYGYTF. The CDR3 coding sequence is TGTGCCAGCAGCTTGGCCCAGGGCTATGGCTACACCTTC.

This clone was seen only once. The chain uses TRBV19 and TRBJ1-5, with 7 bases fitting TRBD1. The CDR3 loop spans 15 amino acids. Trimming took 7 bases from V and 0 from J; bases not matched to a gene: 6. Germline assignment: CDR1 LNHDA and CDR2 SQIVND (reference sequence). The CDR3 here is CASTGTAYSNQPQHF. For the CDR3, the DNA is TGTGCCAGTACTGGGACAGCATATAGCAATCAGCCCCAGCATTTT.

This chain uses TRBV28 with TRBJ2-7; tentative D call: TRBD1 (6 bases). The CDR3 contains 13 residues. V was shortened by 4 bases and J by 1 base, with 8 bases between the two germline ends. Per the germline V gene, CDR1 is MDHEN and CDR2 is SYDVKM. CDR3 DNA sequence: TGTGCCAGCAGTTCGACAGGTTCCTACGAGCAGTACTTC. It is translated as CASSSTGSYEQYF.

This clone was detected only once. The chain couples TRBV5-4 to TRBJ1-2; D not resolved. There are 14 residues in the CDR3. V shed 3 bases and J shed 4 bases, with 13 bases lying between them. Germline V CDR1 and CDR2: SGHNT, YYREEE (reference sequence). CDR3 DNA: TGTGCCAGCAGCTCGGCCGGAGTAGGCTATGGCTACACCTTC. This gives the protein CASSSAGVGYGYTF. Complete variable domain (other parts from reference TRBV5-4 and TRBJ1-2): ETGVTQSPTHLIKTRGQQVTLRCSSQSGHNTVSWYQQALGQGPQFIFQYYREEENGRGNFPPRFSGLQFPNYSSELNVNALELDDSALYLCASSSAGVGYGYTFGSGTRLTVV.

The gene calls are TRBV6-1 and TRBJ1-2; 8 bases match TRBD1. This CDR3 region has 14 residues. Looked up from germline, CDR1 is MNHNS and CDR2 is SASEGT. V shed 6 bases and J 4 bases; nucleotides not matched to a gene: 7. CDR3 loop: CASRTGTGPYGYTF. The CDR3 region has the DNA TGTGCCAGCAGAACCGGGACAGGCCCCTATGGCTACACCTTC.

The chain carries TRBV28 and TRBJ2-5, with a tentative D call TRBD1 (5 bases). CDR1 MDHEN and CDR2 SYDVKM come from the germline V gene. Deletions cut 5 bases from V and 3 bases from J, with 16 bases between. CDR3 size: 15 residues. The CDR3 is CASSETLGREETQYF. The CDR3 DNA follows: TGTGCCAGCAGTGAAACCCTAGGCAGGGAAGAGACCCAGTACTTC.

The V and J genes are TRBV7-8 and TRBJ1-5; D perhaps matches TRBD1 (5 bases). Trimming took off 5 bases at V and 2 bases at J, with 16 bases between the two ends. The CDR3 has 16 amino acids. Germline V lookup: CDR1 SGHVS, CDR2 FQNEAQ. The CDR3: CASSLYQGFGNQPQHF. DNA for the CDR3: TGTGCCAGCAGCCTCTACCAGGGTTTCGGCAATCAGCCCCAGCATTTT.

The gene calls are TRBV28 and TRBJ2-3; D may be TRBD1 (6 bases). The germline CDR1 and CDR2 sequences are MDHEN and SYDVKM. Between the trimmed V and J ends, which lost 10 bases and 0 bases, there was a span of 23 bases. The CDR3 covers 17 residues. This chain's CDR3 is CATNLPIRTASTDTQYF. DNA of the CDR3: TGTGCCACCAACCTCCCTATACGGACAGCTAGCACAGATACGCAGTATTTT. Full variable domain (missing parts from reference TRBV28 and TRBJ2-3): DVKVTQSSRYLVKRTGEKVFLECVQDMDHENMFWYRQDPGLGLRLIYFSYDVKMKEKGDIPEGYSVSREKKERFSLILESASTNQTSMYLCATNLPIRTASTDTQYFGPGTRLTVL.

The chain has TRBV10-3 and TRBJ1-1; TRBD1 agrees at 7 bases. The CDR3 runs to 13 residues. V gave up 7 bases and J gave up 3 bases; unmatched junction bases: 5. CDR1 is ENHRY, CDR2 SYGVKD, per germline. This chain's CDR3 is CAIKARGDTEAFF. The DNA for the CDR3 is TGTGCCATCAAAGCCAGGGGGGACACTGAAGCTTTCTTT.

The chain links TRBV4-3 to TRBJ2-7, with TRBD2 matching 7 bases. Germline V lookup: CDR1 LGHNA, CDR2 YSLEER. CDR3 length: 15 residues. Trimming cost V 4 bases and J 0 bases; bases outside gene matches: 6. CDR3: CASSLWGGSSYEQYF. CDR3 coding DNA: TGCGCCAGCAGCCTCTGGGGGGGTAGCTCCTACGAGCAGTACTTC.

This clone occurred once. The rearrangement joins TRBV18 to TRBJ1-1, with D uncertain. The CDR3 sequence is 12 residues long. The ends were cut back, 5 bases at V and 4 bases at J, with 8 bases in the middle. CDR1 is KGHSH and CDR2 is LQKENI in the germline V gene. The CDR3 DNA is TGTGCCAGCTCAGGAGAGGGCACTGAAGCTTTCTTT. Its translation: CASSGEGTEAFF.

The gene calls are TRBV5-1 and TRBJ2-7, with D perhaps TRBD1 (6 bases). This CDR3 is 14 amino acids long. Trimming stripped 0 bases from V and 2 bases from J, with 9 bases between. Germline CDR1 is SGHRS and CDR2 is YFSETQ. CDR3 sequence (DNA): TGCGCCAGCAGCTTGGGAGGGGGTCCCTACGAGCAGTACTTC. Translated, it gives CASSLGGGPYEQYF. Supplemented by reference TRBV5-1 and TRBJ2-7, the full variable domain reads KAGVTQTPRYLIKTRGQQVTLSCSPISGHRSVSWYQQTPGQGLQFLFEYFSETQRNKGNFPGRFSGRQFSNSRSEMNVSTLELGDSALYLCASSLGGGPYEQYFGPGTRLTVT.

The chain combines TRBV9 with TRBJ1-2; the match to TRBD1 covers 7 bases. Germline V gene data show CDR1 as SGDLS and CDR2 as YYNGEE. The CDR3 is 15 amino acids. The V gene end was trimmed by 0 bases and the J gene end by 4 bases; junction bases not matched to a gene: 6. The CDR3 spells CASSVASRQGYGYTF. Written as DNA, the CDR3 is TGTGCCAGCAGCGTAGCTTCACGACAGGGCTATGGCTACACCTTC.

In DNA form, the CDR3 reads TGTGCCAGCAGTAGGGACAGGGGAAGGGATGGCTACACCTTC. Translating gives CASSRDRGRDGYTF. This chain joins TRBV2 and TRBJ1-2, with TRBD1 identical over 10 bases. Trimming at V came to 5 bases and at J to 6 bases, leaving 6 bases not matched to a gene. This CDR3 contains 14 residues. Germline CDR1 reads SNHLY; CDR2 reads FYNNEI.

The rearrangement uses TRBV9 and TRBJ1-3; D remains ambiguous. CDR3 length: 14 residues. CDR1 is SGDLS, CDR2 YYNGEE, per germline. The V end was cut by 1 base, the J end by 0 bases, with 5 bases between. The DNA for the CDR3 is TGTGCCAGCAGCGTAAGAGACTCTGGAAACACCATATATTTT. This translates into CASSVRDSGNTIYF. Variable domain in full (rest from reference TRBV9 and TRBJ1-3): DSGVTQTPKHLITATGQRVTLRCSPRSGDLSVYWYQQSLDQGLQFLIQYYNGEERAKGNILERFSAQQFPDLHSELNLSSLELGDSALYFCASSVRDSGNTIYFGEGSWLTVV.